These 20 T cell receptor beta chains were sequenced from one sample in a study of technical replicates of blood from a handful of donors (TCRdb year 2017). Library construction relied on the immunoSEQ multiplex PCR assay. TCRdb mirrors the immuneACCESS table, restricted to in-frame sequences. Some clones are absent from its copies; in checked studies, under half trace to an unresolved V gene, and the reason for the others is unknown. A total of 55,000 to 75,000 clones appear in this sample, about 95% of them only once. The leading ten clones occupy about 3% of the sample. Sequenced sample: PBMCs. All receptors come from a human donor in good health. Some clones in this sample may be carry-over from other donors' samples.

Comment on this clone: Additional DNA sequences in this sample encode the identical CDR3. The CDR3 DNA sequence: TGTGCCAGCAGCGCCGGGACTAGCGGGGGGCTACAAGAGACCCAGTACTTC. It specifies CASSAGTSGGLQETQYF. The chain has TRBV9 and TRBJ2-5; TRBD2 agrees at 15 bases. The CDR3 runs 17 residues. Germline CDR1 is SGDLS and CDR2 is YYNGEE. V gave up 3 bases and J gave up 2 bases; unmatched junction bases: 5. The full variable domain, its missing parts supplied by reference TRBV9 and TRBJ2-5, is DSGVTQTPKHLITATGQRVTLRCSPRSGDLSVYWYQQSLDQGLQFLIQYYNGEERAKGNILERFSAQQFPDLHSELNLSSLELGDSALYFCASSAGTSGGLQETQYFGPGTRLLVL.

The chain uses TRBV7-6 and TRBJ2-7, with 7 bases matching TRBD1. The germline V gene encodes CDR1 SGHVS and CDR2 FNYEAQ. Losses at the gene ends were 5 bases for V and 1 base for J; bases not matched to a gene: 5. The CDR3 spans 14 residues. The CDR3: CASSLRQGSYEQYF. For the CDR3, the DNA is TGTGCCAGCAGCCTTAGACAGGGATCCTACGAGCAGTACTTC.

CDR3 nucleotides: TGTGCCAGTAGTGACTTGGCGGGGGTCATAGGGCAGCCCCAGCATTTT. Translation: CASSDLAGVIGQPQHF. The gene calls are TRBV19 and TRBJ1-5, with D possibly TRBD1 on 5 matching bases. The CDR3 runs 16 residues. The germline CDR1 and CDR2 sequences are LNHDA and SQIVND (reference sequence). The ends were cut back, 5 bases at V and 7 bases at J, with 21 bases in the middle.

The chain carries TRBV2 and TRBJ2-3; 14 positions agree with TRBD2. V was clipped by 2 bases and J by 11 bases; unmatched bases: 9. Germline CDR1 is SNHLY and CDR2 is FYNNEI. The CDR3 runs to 16 residues. The CDR3 DNA reads as TGTGCCAGCAGTGAAAGCCGACTAGCGGGAGGGGGAGGGCAGTATTTT. Translation gives CASSESRLAGGGGQYF.

The chain is built from TRBV5-1 and TRBJ2-7; D not certain. Deletions cut 5 bases from V and 3 bases from J, with 18 bases between. CDR3 length: 15 residues. Germline values: CDR1 SGHRS, CDR2 YFSETQ. CDR3 amino acids: CASSFSLQTDYEQYF. Here the CDR3 DNA reads TGCGCCAGCAGTTTTAGCCTACAAACGGACTACGAGCAGTACTTC.

This clone was observed a few times. The V and J genes are TRBV2 and TRBJ1-2; weak D call: TRBD1 (5 bases). The CDR3 loop spans 13 amino acids. Deletions cut 4 bases from V and 4 bases from J, with 10 bases between. Germline V CDR1 and CDR2: SNHLY, FYNNEI. The CDR3 DNA reads TGTGCCAGCAGTGTCCAGGGCCCCTATGGCTACACCTTC. Its protein product is CASSVQGPYGYTF. The variable domain in full, completed from reference TRBV2 and TRBJ1-2, reads EPEVTQTPSHQVTQMGQEVILRCVPISNHLYFYWYRQILGQKVEFLVSFYNNEISEKSEIFDDQFSVERPDGSNFTLKIRSTKLEDSAMYFCASSVQGPYGYTFGSGTRLTVV.

This clone turned up a few times. In DNA, the CDR3 is TGTGCCAGCGCCATTAGCGGCTTCCGAGAGACCCAGTACTTC. Protein product: CASAISGFRETQYF. The rearrangement joins TRBV7-9 to TRBJ2-5; D possibly corresponds to TRBD2 (6 bases). Germline V gene lookup returns CDR1 SEHNR and CDR2 FQNEAQ (reference sequence). V was trimmed by 8 bases and J by 4 bases, leaving 17 bases between them. The CDR3 runs to 14 residues.

The J gene is TRBJ2-1, the V gene TRBV9, with 8 nucleotides matching TRBD1. With V trimmed by 0 bases and J by 4 bases, 3 bases remained unmatched. Germline V gene data show CDR1 as SGDLS and CDR2 as YYNGEE. The CDR3 covers 15 residues. The CDR3 here is CASSVVGQAYNEQFF. CDR3 sequence (DNA): TGTGCCAGCAGCGTAGTGGGACAGGCTTACAATGAGCAGTTCTTC.

The chain joins TRBV6-5 to TRBJ2-5; no definite D call. V lost 6 bases and J 5 bases, leaving 13 bases between the germline ends. Germline V gene data show CDR1 as MNHEY and CDR2 as SVGAGI. The CDR3 covers 13 residues. CDR3 amino acids: CASSQAFGETQYF. The CDR3 nucleotides read TGTGCCAGCAGCCAAGCGTTCGGGGAGACCCAGTACTTC.

This rearrangement joins TRBV6-1 to TRBJ2-7; maybe TRBD2 (5 bases). Looked up from germline, CDR1 is MNHNS and CDR2 is SASEGT. Trimming removed 5 bases at V and 2 bases at J, with 10 bases between. The CDR3 is 13 amino acids. DNA of the CDR3: TGTGCCAGCAGTCCGAGGGATACCTACGAGCAGTACTTC. Encoded protein: CASSPRDTYEQYF.

This chain connects TRBV6-5 to TRBJ1-2; maybe TRBD1 (5 bases). The germline V and J ends were trimmed by 6 bases and 5 bases, with 19 bases remaining between them. The CDR3 runs to 15 residues. The germline CDR1 and CDR2 sequences are MNHEY and SVGAGI. The DNA for the CDR3 is TGTGCCAGCAGGCAGACTGACAGACCTTGGTATGGCTACACCTTC. It specifies CASRQTDRPWYGYTF.

V and J are TRBV10-3 and TRBJ1-2; D is uncertain. CDR3 length: 15 amino acids. V lost 2 bases and J 4 bases, leaving 14 bases between the germline ends. In germline, CDR1 is ENHRY, CDR2 SYGVKD. The CDR3 DNA follows: TGTGCCATCAGTGAGAGCCGTTCAACCTCCTATGGCTACACCTTC. Translated, it gives CAISESRSTSYGYTF.

The J gene is TRBJ2-7, the V gene TRBV19; D possibly corresponds to TRBD1 (6 bases). Trimming pared 4 bases from V and 1 base from J, leaving 11 bases between. The CDR3 spans 14 residues. Germline V gene sequence: CDR1 LNHDA, CDR2 SQIVND (reference sequence). The CDR3: CASSTQGQSYEQYF. The CDR3 nucleotides read TGTGCCAGTAGTACACAAGGACAGTCCTACGAGCAGTACTTC.

The rearrangement uses TRBV9 and TRBJ2-3; 10 bases match TRBD2. The length of the CDR3 is 19 residues. J gave up 0 bases and V 4 bases, and 14 bases lay outside the gene matches. Looked up from germline, CDR1 is SGDLS and CDR2 is YYNGEE. For the CDR3, the DNA is TGTGCCAGCAGCCCTCGGACTAGCGGAGTACCCACTAGCACAGATACGCAGTATTTT. It yields the protein CASSPRTSGVPTSTDTQYF.

The chain carries TRBV11-2 and TRBJ2-5, with TRBD2 as a possible D gene (5 bases). Trimming took off 2 bases at V and 3 bases at J, with 10 bases between the two ends. This CDR3 is built from 14 residues. Germline V gene lookup returns CDR1 SGHAT and CDR2 FQNNGV. CDR3 sequence reads: CASSLTASKETQYF. The CDR3, as DNA: TGTGCCAGCAGCTTAACGGCTAGCAAAGAGACCCAGTACTTC.

The V gene is TRBV18, the J gene TRBJ2-2; D is unresolved. CDR3 length: 13 residues. Germline-derived CDR1 and CDR2 are KGHSH and LQKENI. V lost 4 bases, J lost 6 bases, and 9 bases lay in between. DNA of the CDR3: TGTGCCAGCTCACTACGAGAGGCCGGGGAGCTGTTTTTT. Amino acids: CASSLREAGELFF.

The chain couples TRBV5-4 to TRBJ2-1; D remains ambiguous. Germline CDR1 SGHNT, CDR2 YYREEE (reference sequence). The CDR3 contains 13 residues. V was shortened by 2 bases and J by 1 base, with 4 bases between the two germline ends. The CDR3 bases are TGTGCCAGCAGCTTTAATTCCTACAATGAGCAGTTCTTC. Amino acid sequence: CASSFNSYNEQFF.

This chain links TRBV4-2 with TRBJ2-7; unclear D gene. CDR3 size: 15 residues. In germline, CDR1 is LGHNA, CDR2 YNFKEQ. The V end lost 0 bases, the J end lost 4 bases, and 13 bases lay between the germline ends. The CDR3 DNA reads TGTGCCAGCAGCCAAGATTGGAGCCCTAGATACGAGCAGTACTTC. Protein: CASSQDWSPRYEQYF.

V is TRBV7-7 and J is TRBJ2-7, with 11 nucleotides matching TRBD1. This CDR3 is built from 14 residues. Per the germline V gene, CDR1 is SSHAT and CDR2 is FNYEAQ (reference sequence). V gave up 4 bases and J gave up 4 bases; unmatched junction bases: 3. CDR3 residues: CASSSGTGGYEQYF. In DNA form, the CDR3 reads TGTGCCAGCAGCTCCGGGACAGGGGGTTACGAGCAGTACTTC.

The chain has TRBV5-6 and TRBJ1-1; D is possibly TRBD1 (5 bases). Germline CDR1 and CDR2: SGHDT and YYEEEE. V shed 4 bases and J shed 4 bases, with 14 bases lying between them. The CDR3 consists of 14 residues. The CDR3 region has the DNA TGTGCCAGCAGCGTGGATTGGGGGGGCACTGAAGCTTTCTTT. Translation gives CASSVDWGGTEAFF.